This T cell receptor (beta chain) was identified in a study of PD-L1 blockade in urothelial cancer. As for the study in general: Median blood clonality was approximately 0.08, with tens of thousands of unique TCRs.

As to time point: pretreatment peripheral blood. Measured with immunoSEQ multiplex PCR; TCRdb has only the in-frame clones, and not every one. This table holds approximately 67,000 clones, approximately 86% found once. This CDR3 has 13 amino acids. Germline CDR1 is SGHDT and CDR2 is YYEEEE. The trim removed 1 base at V and 6 bases at J, leaving 3 bases unmatched. The sequencing used PBMCs, collected around atezolizumab (anti-PD-L1) treatment. The sequence was collected from a man between 60 and 75 years old with urothelial cancer. The rearrangement uses TRBV5-6 and TRBJ1-2, with 7 bases that match TRBD1. The DNA for the CDR3 is TGTGCCAGCAGCTTGAGGGGGCTGGATGGCTACACCTTC. This translates into CASSLRGLDGYTF.